Described below is a single TCR beta chain sequence and its context. Its antigen is unidentified. The record originates from a study of cytomegalovirus exposure and HLA in healthy donors. Study at large: A data release that came early held some 79 million unique TCRs from HLA-typed donors.

Overall study findings and caveats: In the analysis, some V segments, TRBV6-2 and TRBV6-3 included, were excluded as indistinguishable. Earlier analysis found most TCR beta V segments productive about 90% or about 30% of the time.

PCR was performed using 60 Vbeta and 13 Jbeta primers. Clones were sequenced by immunoSEQ multiplex PCR, and TCRdb holds only the in-frame ones, with some missing. The sample consists of about 180,000 clones, around 85% of them appearing once. The CDR3 extends over 14 amino acids. After removal of 5 bases from V and 6 bases from J, the junction contained 9 bases not matched to a gene. Per the germline V gene, CDR1 is MNHEY and CDR2 is SMNVEV (reference sequence). This clonotype was obtained from a boy between 2 and 15 years old in good health and CMV-seronegative. This chain connects TRBV27 to TRBJ1-1; 7 positions match TRBD1. Material: PBMCs. CDR3 protein: CASSIGGGRAEAFF. CDR3 DNA sequence: TGTGCCAGCAGTATTGGAGGGGGCCGGGCTGAAGCTTTCTTT.